What follows describes a single TCR beta chain. This entry belongs to a study of blood T cell repertoires in COVID-19. V gave up 5 bases and J gave up 5 bases; unmatched junction bases: 4. This CDR3 is 14 amino acids long. Germline CDR1 reads SNHLY; CDR2 reads FYNNEI. How the authors handled the data: Scientists estimated how many nucleated cells there were by amplifying reference gene primers. Generated by immunoSEQ multiplex PCR, the TCRdb table keeps only in-frame clones and is missing some. That table furnishes V, J and clone size, whereas the DNA furnished D and trimming. The sample yields approximately 250,000 clones, about 88% seen once.

The chain recombines TRBV2 with TRBJ2-1; 9 nucleotides match TRBD1. This sequence was found in a man aged 25-45 years with acute COVID-19. The sequencing input was PBMCs or T cells enriched from blood (not recorded which). The CDR3 region is CASSTGGADNEQFF. For the CDR3, the DNA is TGTGCCAGCAGTACAGGGGGCGCGGACAATGAGCAGTTCTTC.